The 20 T cell receptor beta chains below all came from one sample that was sequenced in a study of identical twins. MiXCR, applied by TCRdb to the 5' RACE reads, yields one record per CDR3 protein. This table has about 100,000 distinct CDR3 sequences, less than 6.5% appearing once. Sequencing was done on a sample of memory T cells sorted from blood. These receptors were taken from a woman aged 45-65 years in good health.

This clonotype was observed at least ten times. The gene calls are TRBV12-3 or TRBV12-4 and TRBJ2-6; 8 bases are shared with TRBD1. The CDR3 is 19 residues long. Unmatched junction bases numbered 14, after V lost 4 bases and J lost 3 bases. This chain's CDR3 is CASSSDWTGKVGGANVLTF. CDR3 in DNA: TGTGCCAGCAGTTCAGACTGGACAGGGAAGGTCGGTGGGGCCAACGTCCTGACTTTC.

This clonotype has ten or more counts. The chain joins TRBV9 to TRBJ2-7; no firm D call. CDR1 is SGDLS and CDR2 is YYNGEE in the germline V gene. The ends were cut back, 2 bases at V and 0 bases at J, with 9 bases in the middle. The CDR3 has 14 amino acids. The CDR3 coding sequence is TGTGCCAGCAGCGTGAGCGCTAGCTCCTACGAGCAGTACTTC. Its protein is CASSVSASSYEQYF.

The CDR3 DNA sequence: TGTGCTAGTGGCAGGACAGGGGCGGCTGAAAAACTGTTTTTT. Translation gives CASGRTGAAEKLFF. The V and J genes are TRBV12-5 and TRBJ1-4, with TRBD1 matching 9 bases. CDR1 is LGHNT, CDR2 FRNRAP, per germline. Trimming took 6 bases from V and 7 from J; bases not matched to a gene: 6. The length of the CDR3 is 14 residues.

The chain uses TRBV30 and TRBJ1-5; D perhaps matches TRBD1 (5 bases). The CDR3 length is 13 residues. CDR1 and CDR2 from the germline V gene are GTSNPN and SVGIG (reference sequence). V was clipped by 2 bases and J by 7 bases, with 12 bases between them. The CDR3: CAWSPGGWQPQHF. In DNA, the CDR3 is TGTGCCTGGAGTCCGGGGGGGTGGCAGCCCCAGCATTTT.

This clonotype showed up just a few times. The V call is TRBV20-1, the J call TRBJ2-5; D is undetermined. The germline CDR1 and CDR2 sequences are DFQATT and SNEGSKA (reference sequence). The CDR3 contains 12 residues. Trimming pared 3 bases from V and 5 bases from J, leaving 10 bases between. The CDR3 reads CSARIRSETQYF. CDR3 nucleotides: TGCAGTGCTAGGATCAGGTCGGAGACCCAGTACTTC.

Turning to this clonotype: This may be a read error, as it is one base from a much larger clone. The chain carries TRBV20-1 and TRBJ2-3, with 13 positions matching TRBD2. The CDR3 covers 19 residues. With 3 bases clipped from V and 2 bases from J, the junction kept 14 bases outside the gene matches. Germline V gene sequence: CDR1 DFQATT, CDR2 SNEGSKA (reference sequence). CDR3 protein: CSARNGLAGERGPTDTQYF. CDR3 in DNA: TGCAGTGCTAGGAATGGACTAGCGGGAGAGAGGGGCCCCACAGATACGCAGTATTTT.

This clonotype was observed a handful of times. The genes are TRBV30 and TRBJ2-1; D is ambiguous. The V end lost 6 bases, the J end lost 3 bases, and 9 bases lay between the germline ends. The CDR3 runs 12 residues. Germline V gene data show CDR1 as GTSNPN and CDR2 as SVGIG (reference sequence). As DNA, the CDR3 is TGTGCCTGCCTCGACAACTACAATGAGCAGTTCTTC. Encoded protein: CACLDNYNEQFF. Full variable domain (remainder filled in from reference TRBV30 and TRBJ2-1): SQTIHQWPATLVQPVGSPLSLECTVEGTSNPNLYWYRQAAGRGLQLLFYSVGIGQISSEVPQNLSASRPQDRQFILSSKKLLLSDSGFYLCACLDNYNEQFFGPGTRLTVL.

The table lists this clonotype with many counts. Written as DNA, the CDR3 is TGTGCCACCAGCAGAGACGGGGTGAACACTGAAGCTTTCTTT. Translating gives CATSRDGVNTEAFF. V usage is TRBV15 and J usage is TRBJ1-1; the D is unclear. Germline CDR1 reads LNHNV; CDR2 reads YYDKDF (reference sequence). The V and J ends lost 0 bases and 0 bases respectively, with 5 bases between them. The CDR3 loop spans 14 amino acids. Together with reference TRBV15 and TRBJ1-1, the CDR3 gives the full variable domain: DAMVIQNPRYQVTQFGKPVTLSCSQTLNHNVMYWYQQKSSQAPKLLFHYYDKDFNNEADTPDNFQSRRPNTSFCFLDIRSPGLGDTAMYLCATSRDGVNTEAFFGQGTRLTVV.

This clonotype was counted a few times. The chain is built from TRBV7-3 and TRBJ1-1; D not certain. The germline gives CDR1 SGHTA, CDR2 FQGTGA. Trimming shortened V by 1 base and J by 5 bases, and 11 bases separated the two germline ends. The CDR3 totals 14 residues. Here the CDR3 DNA reads TGTGCCAGCAGCTTAAATCCGTCGGTGACTGAAGCTTTCTTT. Its protein product is CASSLNPSVTEAFF.

In this sample, this clonotype turned up many times. The chain joins TRBV2 to TRBJ2-1, with D unresolved. V was cut by 3 bases and J by 0 bases, with 9 bases left in between. This CDR3 spans 15 amino acids. The germline CDR1 and CDR2 sequences are SNHLY and FYNNEI. In DNA, the CDR3 is TGTGCCAGCAGTGATCTCAAGAGCTCCTACAATGAGCAGTTCTTC. Translating gives CASSDLKSSYNEQFF.

This clonotype was picked up a small number of times. The rearrangement uses TRBV12-3 or TRBV12-4 and TRBJ2-2, with 10 bases lining up with TRBD1. The CDR3 contains 14 residues. V dropped 6 bases and J dropped 7; count of bases not matched to a gene: 5. The CDR3 protein is CASRTGTGVGELFF. Here the CDR3 DNA reads TGTGCCAGCAGGACCGGGACAGGGGTCGGGGAGCTGTTTTTT.

As to this clonotype: A much more abundant neighbour one base away suggests this may be a read error. The chain has TRBV20-1 and TRBJ2-4; possible D gene TRBD2, 6 bases. This CDR3 is 13 amino acids long. Germline V gene data show CDR1 as DFQATT and CDR2 as SNEGSKA (reference sequence). Written as DNA, the CDR3 is TGCAGTGCGCCGGGGGTAGCCAAAAACATTCCGTACTTC. Protein product: CSAPGVAKNIPYF.

This clonotype was seen many times. Written as DNA, the CDR3 is TGTGCCAGCAGGACTAGCGGGTTCACAGATACGCAGTATTTT. This translates into CASRTSGFTDTQYF. J is TRBJ2-3 and V is TRBV12-3 or TRBV12-4, with 10 bases aligning to TRBD2. This CDR3 has 14 residues. After removal of 6 bases from V and 2 bases from J, the junction contained 2 bases not matched to a gene.

This clonotype has ten or more counts. This rearrangement joins TRBV3-1 to TRBJ2-7; a weak D match, TRBD1 (6 bases). Per the germline V gene, CDR1 is LGHDT and CDR2 is YNNKEL (reference sequence). Trimming shortened V by 2 bases and J by 2 bases, and 13 bases separated the two germline ends. The CDR3 extends over 15 amino acids. CDR3 nucleotides: TGTGCCAGCAGCCAATTTGGGGGCGTTCCCTACGAGCAGTACTTC. Amino acids: CASSQFGGVPYEQYF.

A few counts support this clonotype. The gene calls are TRBV3-1 and TRBJ1-1; D uncertain. Trimming removed 4 bases at V and 0 bases at J, with 15 bases between. This CDR3 contains 16 residues. CDR1 is LGHDT and CDR2 is YNNKEL in the germline V gene (reference sequence). This chain's CDR3 is CASSPKGGFMNTEAFF. Written as DNA, the CDR3 is TGTGCCAGCAGCCCCAAAGGTGGTTTTATGAACACTGAAGCTTTCTTT.

This clonotype was picked up one time. The chain recombines TRBV4-1 with TRBJ2-2; 8 nucleotides match TRBD2. V lost 0 bases to trimming and J lost 5 bases; unmatched junction nucleotides: 8. The V gene's germline CDR1 is MGHRA and CDR2 YSYEKL. The CDR3 runs 17 residues. CDR3 nucleotide sequence: TGCGCCAGCAGCCAAGAAAGGGAGCGGGAGTTTACCGGGGAGCTGTTTTTT. As protein: CASSQEREREFTGELFF.

The chain joins TRBV5-1 to TRBJ2-1; D tentatively fits TRBD1 or TRBD2 (6 bases each). There are 17 residues in the CDR3. The germline CDR1 and CDR2 sequences are SGHRS and YFSETQ. The germline V and J ends were trimmed by 3 bases and 3 bases, with 19 bases remaining between them. The DNA of the CDR3 is TGCGCCAGCAGCTCCGGGGGCAGGGGACAAATCTACAATGAGCAGTTCTTC. Protein: CASSSGGRGQIYNEQFF.

The chain joins TRBV6-1 to TRBJ2-3; 9 bases fit TRBD2. The CDR3 totals 15 residues. Germline V gene sequence: CDR1 MNHNS, CDR2 SASEGT. J was trimmed by 4 bases and V by 1 base; bases with no gene match: 3. CDR3 in DNA: TGTGCCAGCAGTGAAGGAGCGGGAGGCCCAGATACGCAGTATTTT. Translating it yields CASSEGAGGPDTQYF.

In this sample, this clonotype turned up many times. The V and J genes are TRBV4-1 and TRBJ2-7; a weak D match, TRBD1 (6 bases). Trimming left V 0 bases short and J 1 base short, with 10 bases between. Germline CDR1 reads MGHRA; CDR2 reads YSYEKL. The CDR3 has 15 residues. In nucleotides, the CDR3 is TGCGCCAGCAGCCAAGAACCAGGGGATTCCTACGAGCAGTACGTC. This codes for CASSQEPGDSYEQYV.

This clonotype was seen many times. The V gene is TRBV7-8, the J gene TRBJ2-7; the D is unclear. CDR1 is SGHVS and CDR2 is FQNEAQ in the germline V gene. The ends were cut back, 4 bases at V and 0 bases at J, with 10 bases in the middle. The CDR3 length is 14 residues. CDR3 bases: TGTGCCAGCAGCTCGACAACCAACTCCTACGAGCAGTACTTC. The encoded protein is CASSSTTNSYEQYF.